These 27 T cell receptor beta chains were sequenced from one sample in a study of cytomegalovirus exposure and HLA in healthy donors (dated by TCRdb to 2015 to 2018). The method was the immunoSEQ multiplex PCR assay. The multiplex PCR relied on a mix of 60 forward primers for TCR Vbeta segments and 13 reverse primers for TCR Jbeta segments. What TCRdb holds here is the immuneACCESS table cut down to in-frame rearrangements. Part of the clones is not present; checked against another copy, under half of the missing clones reflect an unresolved V gene, and the others are unexplained. The table for this sample lists about 51,000 clones. The ten largest clones take up 2.3% of the sample. The sample comprised PBMCs. All receptors come from a female donor in good health and CMV-seronegative.

The V gene is TRBV7-9, the J gene TRBJ2-7; no clear D. The CDR3 has 12 amino acids. The V end was cut by 1 base, the J end by 3 bases, with 4 bases between. Per germline, CDR1 SEHNR and CDR2 FQNEAQ (reference sequence). CDR3 DNA: TGTGCCAGCAGCTTAGGCAGCTACGAGCAGTACTTC. It translates to CASSLGSYEQYF.

This chain joins TRBV5-1 and TRBJ1-1; no definite D call. This CDR3 has 14 residues. V was clipped by 7 bases and J by 1 base, with 14 bases between them. Germline CDR1 SGHRS, CDR2 YFSETQ. The CDR3 loop is CASAINSGNTEAFF. DNA of the CDR3: TGCGCCAGCGCTATTAATAGCGGGAACACTGAAGCTTTCTTT.

The V gene is TRBV6-5, the J gene TRBJ1-1; 7 nucleotides match TRBD1. The CDR3 extends over 15 amino acids. Trimming at V came to 7 bases and at J to 0 bases, leaving 8 bases not matched to a gene. The germline CDR1 and CDR2 sequences are MNHEY and SVGAGI. For the CDR3, the DNA is TGTGCCAGCATCCCAGGGGGGTCTGTGAACACTGAAGCTTTCTTT. Encoded protein: CASIPGGSVNTEAFF.

The chain joins TRBV18 to TRBJ2-1; 9 bases fit TRBD2. Per germline, CDR1 KGHSH and CDR2 LQKENI. V was clipped by 3 bases and J by 0 bases; unmatched bases: 15. The CDR3 has 20 residues. Written as DNA, the CDR3 is TGTGCCAGCTCACCCCAGGTTTGGCTAGCGGGATTTAGCTCCTACAATGAGCAGTTCTTC. Encoded protein: CASSPQVWLAGFSSYNEQFF.

This chain joins TRBV23-1 and TRBJ1-1, with 7 bases that match TRBD1. TRBV23-1 is recorded as an ORF, its role being uncertain. CDR3 length: 14 amino acids. J was trimmed by 1 base and V by 2 bases; bases with no gene match: 1. CDR3 in amino acids: CASSQPGGNTEAFF. The CDR3, as DNA: TGCGCCAGCAGTCAACCAGGGGGGAACACTGAAGCTTTCTTT.

CDR3 nucleotide sequence: TGTGCCAGCTCAGCCCTCGAACCTCGCACGGGGAACACCATATATTTT. Its translation: CASSALEPRTGNTIYF. V usage is TRBV18 and J usage is TRBJ1-3; D is undetermined. Germline-derived CDR1 and CDR2 are KGHSH and LQKENI. V was shortened by 5 bases and J by 7 bases, with 21 bases between the two germline ends. CDR3 length equals 16 residues.

V gene TRBV9 combines with J gene TRBJ1-5, with unresolved D. The CDR3 runs to 15 residues. Germline V CDR1 and CDR2: SGDLS, YYNGEE. The V end was cut by 2 bases, the J end by 0 bases, with 9 bases between. This CDR3 reads CASSVHRDSNQPQHF. As DNA, the CDR3 is TGTGCCAGCAGCGTGCACAGAGATAGCAATCAGCCCCAGCATTTT. The whole variable domain, remainder taken from reference TRBV9 and TRBJ1-5, is DSGVTQTPKHLITATGQRVTLRCSPRSGDLSVYWYQQSLDQGLQFLIQYYNGEERAKGNILERFSAQQFPDLHSELNLSSLELGDSALYFCASSVHRDSNQPQHFGDGTRLSIL.

The chain has TRBV29-1 and TRBJ1-1; perhaps TRBD1 as D (5 bases). CDR3 length: 13 residues. V was cut by 2 bases and J by 0 bases, with 7 bases left in between. Looked up from germline, CDR1 is SQVTM and CDR2 is ANQGSEA. The CDR3 DNA follows: TGCAGCGTTGAAAGGGGTATGAACACTGAAGCTTTCTTT. Translation gives CSVERGMNTEAFF.

The chain uses TRBV30 and TRBJ2-6; TRBD1 might be the D (5 bases). The V end was cut by 0 bases, the J end by 0 bases, with 12 bases between. There are 17 residues in the CDR3. The germline V gene encodes CDR1 GTSNPN and CDR2 SVGIG (reference sequence). CDR3 coding DNA: TGTGCCTGGAGTGTACGAGCAGGGCTCTCTGGGGCCAACGTCCTGACTTTC. The encoded protein is CAWSVRAGLSGANVLTF.

The CDR3 DNA sequence: TGTGCCAGTAGCAATGGCCAGAGCAATCAGCCCCAGCATTTT. Translated: CASSNGQSNQPQHF. This chain connects TRBV19 to TRBJ1-5; no reliable D call. The CDR3 has 14 residues. With 6 bases removed from V and 1 base from J, the gap between germline ends came to 10 bases. Germline lookup yields CDR1 LNHDA and CDR2 SQIVND (reference sequence).

CDR3 nucleotides: TGTGCCAGCAGTTACGCAGGGGGGTCCACAGATACGCAGTATTTT. This codes for CASSYAGGSTDTQYF. The J gene is TRBJ2-3, the V gene TRBV6-5, with D possibly matching TRBD1 (7 bases). The CDR3 spans 15 residues. From germline, CDR1 is MNHEY and CDR2 SVGAGI. The V end lost 2 bases, the J end lost 2 bases, and 11 bases lay between the germline ends.

The chain couples TRBV9 to TRBJ2-7, with D possibly matching TRBD2 (6 bases). Germline CDR1 SGDLS, CDR2 YYNGEE. The V gene lost 0 bases and the J gene lost 0 bases, with 10 bases spanning the gap. The CDR3 has 15 residues. CDR3 DNA sequence: TGTGCCAGCAGCGTAGGCGGGGCTAGCTCCTACGAGCAGTACTTC. It specifies CASSVGGASSYEQYF.

The V call is TRBV28, the J call TRBJ1-1, with no clear D. The V end was cut by 7 bases, the J end by 2 bases, with 8 bases between. Germline CDR1 reads MDHEN; CDR2 reads SYDVKM. This CDR3 is 12 amino acids long. In DNA, the CDR3 is TGTGCCAGCACCCGGGATAACACTGAAGCTTTCTTT. It is translated as CASTRDNTEAFF.

This chain connects TRBV28 to TRBJ1-1, with 9 bases fitting TRBD1. This CDR3 spans 12 amino acids. The germline CDR1 and CDR2 sequences are MDHEN and SYDVKM. Unmatched junction bases numbered 5, after V lost 5 bases and J lost 10 bases. The CDR3 DNA sequence: TGTGCCAGCAGTATAGGACAGGGGAGAGCTTTCTTT. This sequence encodes CASSIGQGRAFF. The full variable domain, completed using reference TRBV28 and TRBJ1-1, is DVKVTQSSRYLVKRTGEKVFLECVQDMDHENMFWYRQDPGLGLRLIYFSYDVKMKEKGDIPEGYSVSREKKERFSLILESASTNQTSMYLCASSIGQGRAFFGQGTRLTVV.

The chain combines TRBV30 with TRBJ1-2; D gene ambiguous. The CDR3 runs 13 residues. Germline CDR1 reads GTSNPN; CDR2 reads SVGIG (reference sequence). Trimming took 1 base from V and 4 from J, leaving 10 bases between them. The CDR3 reads CAWSAVGLYGYTF. Here the CDR3 DNA reads TGTGCCTGGAGTGCAGTCGGACTCTATGGCTACACCTTC.

The chain uses TRBV6-5 and TRBJ2-2, with 12 bases that match TRBD2. The V gene's germline CDR1 is MNHEY and CDR2 SVGAGI. The V and J ends lost 4 bases and 7 bases, in that order; junction bases with no gene match: 7. This CDR3 is 16 amino acids long. CDR3 DNA sequence: TGTGCCAGCAGTTTCCTCACTAGCGGGAGGAACGGGGAGCTGTTTTTT. It encodes CASSFLTSGRNGELFF.

The chain employs TRBV6-1 and TRBJ2-7; D may be TRBD1 (5 bases). Germline-derived CDR1 and CDR2 are MNHNS and SASEGT. With 0 bases removed from V and 6 bases from J, the gap between germline ends came to 12 bases. The length of the CDR3 is 14 residues. DNA of the CDR3: TGTGCCAGCAGTGAAGCGCTTCAGGGATCCGAGCAGTACTTC. This codes for CASSEALQGSEQYF.

The chain is built from TRBV4-1 and TRBJ2-7; no reliable D call. Germline loops: CDR1 MGHRA, CDR2 YSYEKL. This CDR3 is 12 amino acids long. V dropped 2 bases and J dropped 6 bases, with 8 bases sitting between them. The CDR3 spells CASSQIAGEQYF. CDR3 in DNA: TGCGCCAGCAGCCAAATAGCTGGCGAGCAGTACTTC.

The DNA for the CDR3 is TGTGCCAGCACACTCCACAATGAGCAGTTCTTC. Its protein product is CASTLHNEQFF. V and J are TRBV2 and TRBJ2-1; no clear D gene. Germline values: CDR1 SNHLY, CDR2 FYNNEI. The CDR3 has 11 residues. V shed 7 bases and J shed 5 bases, with 6 bases lying between them.

This chain links TRBV5-1 with TRBJ2-3; TRBD1 aligns across 10 bases. The germline CDR1 and CDR2 sequences are SGHRS and YFSETQ. CDR3 length: 16 amino acids. V was pared by 2 bases and J by 3 bases, with 6 bases of the junction left unmatched. For the CDR3, the DNA is TGCGCCAGCAGCTTTGGGCCGGACAGGGGGACAGATACGCAGTATTTT. Translating gives CASSFGPDRGTDTQYF.

The chain uses TRBV6-5 and TRBJ2-7, with 10 bases aligning to TRBD2. CDR1 MNHEY and CDR2 SVGAGI come from the germline V gene. The trim removed 4 bases at V and 0 bases at J, leaving 6 bases unmatched. This CDR3 comprises 16 residues. The CDR3 DNA is TGTGCCAGCAGTTCCTGGACTAGCGGTATCTCCTACGAGCAGTACTTC. It is translated as CASSSWTSGISYEQYF.

This chain joins TRBV7-2 and TRBJ2-7; D perhaps matches TRBD1 (6 bases). The CDR3 runs to 13 residues. In germline, CDR1 is SGHTA, CDR2 FQGNSA. V was cut by 4 bases and J by 1 base, with 8 bases left in between. CDR3 coding DNA: TGTGCCAGCAGCTCACAGGGATCCTACGAGCAGTACTTC. This translates into CASSSQGSYEQYF.

On this clone: A junction boundary mismatches the germline segment, possibly from a read error. The genes are TRBV4-2 and TRBJ2-1; perhaps TRBD1 as D (6 bases). Germline V gene data show CDR1 as LGHNA and CDR2 as YNFKEQ. This CDR3 is built from 17 residues. The CDR3, as DNA: TGTGCCAGCAGCCATGAACTGGACAGCAGCTCCGACAATGAGCAGTTCTTC. It encodes CASSHELDSSSDNEQFF.

The chain has TRBV6-6 and TRBJ2-5; 10 bases fit TRBD2. CDR1 and CDR2 from the germline V gene are MNHNY and SVGAGI (reference sequence). V lost 10 bases to trimming and J lost 5 bases; unmatched junction nucleotides: 4. The CDR3 contains 12 residues. CDR3 in amino acids: CATQLAGETQYF. For the CDR3, the DNA is TGTGCCACTCAACTAGCGGGGGAGACCCAGTACTTC.

The chain has TRBV9 and TRBJ1-5; no clear D. The CDR3 sequence is 15 residues long. V dropped 4 bases and J dropped 0 bases, with 11 bases sitting between them. Germline V gene sequence: CDR1 SGDLS, CDR2 YYNGEE. The CDR3 DNA follows: TGTGCCAGCAGCCCCTCCTCTTATAGCAATCAGCCCCAGCATTTT. Encoded protein: CASSPSSYSNQPQHF.

The chain recombines TRBV19 with TRBJ1-1; a weak D match, TRBD1 (6 bases). From germline, CDR1 is LNHDA and CDR2 SQIVND (reference sequence). This CDR3 is 16 amino acids long. Trimming removed 9 bases from V and 5 bases from J, with 25 bases in between. CDR3 DNA: TGTGCCAGCGATAGGCAGCAGGGGCTAGGTAATACTGAAGCTTTCTTT. As protein: CASDRQQGLGNTEAFF.

The V call is TRBV30, the J call TRBJ1-3; a possible D gene is TRBD1 (5 bases). Germline values: CDR1 GTSNPN, CDR2 SVGIG (reference sequence). CDR3 length equals 14 residues. V lost 5 bases and J 3 bases, leaving 14 bases between the germline ends. The CDR3, as DNA: TGTGCCTGGGCCCTAGGACAAGGTGGAAACACCATATATTTT. This gives the protein CAWALGQGGNTIYF.